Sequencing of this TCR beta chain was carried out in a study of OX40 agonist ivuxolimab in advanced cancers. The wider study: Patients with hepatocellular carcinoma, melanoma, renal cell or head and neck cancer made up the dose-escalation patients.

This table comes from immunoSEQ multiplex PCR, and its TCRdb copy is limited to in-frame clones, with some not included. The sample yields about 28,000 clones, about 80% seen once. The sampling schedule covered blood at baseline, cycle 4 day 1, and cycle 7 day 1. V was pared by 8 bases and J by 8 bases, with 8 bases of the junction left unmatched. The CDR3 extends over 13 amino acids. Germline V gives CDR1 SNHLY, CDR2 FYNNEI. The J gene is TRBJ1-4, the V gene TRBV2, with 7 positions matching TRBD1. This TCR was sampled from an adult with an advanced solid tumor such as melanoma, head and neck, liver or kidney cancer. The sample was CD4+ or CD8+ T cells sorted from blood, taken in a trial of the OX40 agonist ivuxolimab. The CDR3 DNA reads TGTGCCAGCCACCTAAGACAGGGAGAAAAACTGTTTTTT. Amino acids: CASHLRQGEKLFF.